This T cell receptor beta chain originates from a study of blood T cell repertoires in COVID-19. Repertoires were generated with immunoSEQ multiplex PCR, while TCRdb's copy carries only in-frame clones and drops some. The sample shows some 120,000 clones, approximately 80% of them seen only once. About this clone itself: Within the sample, other DNA sequences also encode this same CDR3.

The germline CDR1 and CDR2 sequences are KGHSH and LQKENI. With 3 bases removed from V and 1 base from J, the gap between germline ends came to 6 bases. The CDR3 is made up of 13 amino acids. The source material was peripheral blood. This receptor was obtained from a man aged 70-80 years with acute or convalescent COVID-19. This sequence joins TRBV18 and TRBJ1-1; D is possibly TRBD1 (5 bases). The CDR3 is CASSPDKNTEAFF. The CDR3 DNA sequence: TGTGCCAGCTCACCGGACAAGAACACTGAAGCTTTCTTT. Full variable domain (rest looked up from reference TRBV18 and TRBJ1-1): NAGVMQNPRHLVRRRGQEARLRCSPMKGHSHVYWYRQLPEEGLKFMVYLQKENIIDESGMPKERFSAEFPKEGPSILRIQQVVRGDSAAYFCASSPDKNTEAFFGQGTRLTVV.